Included here is one T cell receptor (beta chain) sequence, with context. The data originate from a study of somatic mutations in cytotoxic T cells in rheumatoid arthritis. About the research overall: Immediately following diagnosis and ahead of any treatment, patient blood (around 28 ml EDTA) was drawn.

Sequenced by immunoSEQ multiplex PCR; TCRdb stores in-frame clones only, minus some. The data show 3,500 to 5,000 clones, roughly 87% seen once. Germline lookup yields CDR1 MNHEY and CDR2 SMNVEV (reference sequence). The CDR3 has 12 residues. V lost 3 bases and J lost 5, with 7 bases in between. This TCR came from an older woman with rheumatoid arthritis. Sequenced: CD8+ T cells sorted from blood. V usage is TRBV27 and J usage is TRBJ1-1, with D perhaps TRBD1 (5 bases). The CDR3 DNA reads as TGTGCCAGCAGTTTTCGGGGGACTGAAGCTTTCTTT. Encoded protein: CASSFRGTEAFF.